Listed below are T cell receptor beta chains from one sample, sequenced in a study of T cell responses to AZD1222 COVID-19 vaccine. Here immunoSEQ multiplex PCR was the method, and the copy in TCRdb shows in-frame clones only, minus some. The table lists some 90,000 clones, over 80% of them singletons, with around 17% in the top ten. The sample was peripheral blood, taken on day 0 of AZD1222 vaccination. The receptors originated from an adult in good health. The CDR3 runs from the conserved cysteine through the conserved F or W. The D gene is left open where the match is weak. Clone size is shown for a subset of rows, as once, few, many or a class of expanded clone.

j_call,d_call,v_call,clone_size,cdr3_aa,cdr3_nt
TRBJ2-6,.,TRBV7-9,.,CASSQDSKSSGANVLTF,TGTGCCAGCAGCCAGGACAGCAAATCCTCTGGGGCCAACGTCCTGACTTTC
TRBJ1-6,.,TRBV3-1/TRBV3-2,.,CASSQTGRYNSPLHF,TGTGCCAGCAGCCAGACCGGGAGATATAATTCACCCCTCCACTTT
TRBJ2-3,.,TRBV21-1,.,CASSNPSWGEEVSDTQYF,TGTGCCAGCAGCAACCCCTCCTGGGGGGAGGAAGTGTCAGATACGCAGTATTTT
TRBJ1-3,.,TRBV9,.,CASSAKRTGNTIYF,TGTGCCAGCAGCGCGAAGAGGACTGGAAACACCATATATTTT
TRBJ2-7,TRBD2,TRBV27,few,CASSRGNLAAPYEQYF,TGTGCCAGCAGTCGAGGCAACCTAGCGGCACCCTACGAGCAGTACTTC
TRBJ1-5,.,TRBV7-2,once,CASSSSPGSNQPQHF,TGTGCCAGCAGCTCCAGCCCCGGTAGCAATCAGCCCCAGCATTTT
TRBJ1-2,.,TRBV30,.,CAWITDGYGYTF,TGTGCCTGGATTACGGACGGGTATGGCTACACCTTC
TRBJ2-3,TRBD2,TRBV7-9,.,CASSPRALAGGPDTQYF,TGTGCCAGCAGCCCAAGGGCGCTAGCGGGAGGCCCAGATACGCAGTATTTT
TRBJ1-1,.,TRBV4-1,.,CASSQGIWNPKSRNTEAFF,TGCGCCAGCAGCCAAGGCATTTGGAACCCCAAATCGCGGAACACTGAAGCTTTCTTT
TRBJ1-1,TRBD1,TRBV18,.,CASSQGASTEAFF,TGTGCCAGCTCACAGGGGGCGAGCACTGAAGCTTTCTTT
TRBJ2-1,TRBD2,TRBV11-3,.,CASSYSGTSGYNEQFF,TGTGCCAGCAGCTACTCCGGGACTAGCGGTTACAATGAGCAGTTCTTC
TRBJ2-1,.,TRBV11-1,.,CASSLESSTNEQFF,TGTGCCAGCAGCTTGGAGTCTAGCACCAATGAGCAGTTCTTC
TRBJ1-1,.,TRBV7-9,.,CASSLSRENTEAFF,TGTGCCAGCAGCTTAAGCAGGGAGAACACTGAAGCTTTCTTT
TRBJ2-5,.,TRBV5-6,.,CASSLWTAQETQYF,TGTGCCAGCAGCCTTTGGACAGCCCAAGAGACCCAGTACTTC
TRBJ2-1,.,TRBV9,.,CASSAPTGTLNEQFF,TGTGCCAGCAGCGCACCCACCGGGACCCTAAATGAGCAGTTCTTC
TRBJ1-1,.,TRBV20-1,.,CSASRRGNTEAFF,TGCAGTGCTAGTAGGCGAGGGAACACTGAAGCTTTCTTT
TRBJ2-5,.,TRBV3-1/TRBV3-2,.,CASSRGGVETQYF,TGTGCCAGCAGCCGTGGCGGGGTGGAGACCCAGTACTTC
TRBJ2-5,.,TRBV5-4,few,CASSLGGGHQETQYF,TGTGCCAGCAGCTTGGGTGGGGGCCACCAAGAGACCCAGTACTTC
TRBJ1-2,.,TRBV6-5,.,CASSYSAIVPNYGYTF,TGTGCCAGCAGTTACTCGGCCATAGTCCCTAACTATGGCTACACCTTC
TRBJ2-3,TRBD2,TRBV7-6,.,CASSLERYLAGVGDTQYF,TGTGCCAGCAGCTTAGAGCGATATCTAGCGGGAGTCGGGGATACGCAGTATTTT
TRBJ1-2,.,TRBV2,.,CASSRPGHGYTF,TGTGCCAGCAGCAGACCGGGACACGGCTACACCTTC
TRBJ1-2,.,TRBV19,.,CASSPSNRAGGYTF,TGTGCCAGTAGTCCCTCAAACAGGGCGGGTGGCTACACCTTC
TRBJ1-4,TRBD1,TRBV19,.,CASSIRGIGEKLFF,TGTGCCAGTAGTATCAGGGGGATTGGTGAAAAACTGTTTTTT
TRBJ2-3,.,TRBV25-1,.,CASSGRQSTDTQYF,TGTGCCAGCAGTGGTAGACAGAGCACAGATACGCAGTATTTT
TRBJ1-6,.,TRBV28,.,CASSLPHQGPLHF,TGTGCCAGCAGTTTACCCCATCAGGGACCCCTCCACTTT
TRBJ1-1,.,TRBV3-1/TRBV3-2,.,CASSQGPTMNTEAFF,TGTGCCAGCAGCCAAGGGCCGACTATGAACACTGAAGCTTTCTTT
TRBJ2-1,.,TRBV14,.,CASSTRQVSSYNEQFF,TGTGCCAGCAGCACTCGACAGGTCAGCTCCTACAATGAGCAGTTCTTC
TRBJ2-5,TRBD2,TRBV7-9,.,CASSKLAEETQYF,TGTGCCAGCAGCAAACTAGCGGAAGAGACCCAGTACTTC
TRBJ1-5,.,TRBV6-1,.,CASSETAGRHQPQHF,TGTGCCAGCAGTGAAACGGCGGGGCGTCATCAGCCCCAGCATTTT
TRBJ2-1,.,TRBV5-1,.,CASSLHRSGQTEQFF,TGCGCCAGCAGCTTGCATCGGAGCGGGCAAACCGAGCAGTTCTTC
TRBJ1-4,.,TRBV11-2,.,CASSLVGEKLFF,TGTGCCAGCAGCTTAGTCGGTGAAAAACTGTTTTTT
TRBJ1-2,.,TRBV4-2,once,CASSLQFAVDYGYTF,TGTGCCAGCAGCCTCCAATTTGCGGTAGACTATGGCTACACCTTC
TRBJ2-7,.,TRBV5-4,.,CASSLDLGVYEQYF,TGTGCCAGCAGCTTGGATCTCGGAGTCTACGAGCAGTACTTC
TRBJ1-2,TRBD1,TRBV29-1,.,CSVTEGGLNYGYTF,TGCAGCGTGACGGAAGGGGGCCTGAACTATGGCTACACCTTC
TRBJ1-2,TRBD1,TRBV6-5,.,CASSSSRFGTGDGYTF,TGTGCCAGCAGTTCCAGTAGATTTGGGACAGGGGATGGCTACACCTTC
TRBJ2-2,.,TRBV7-2,.,CASSFLANTGELFF,TGTGCCAGCAGCTTTTTAGCGAACACCGGGGAGCTGTTTTTT
TRBJ2-1,TRBD2,TRBV5-5,.,CASSSAIAGVETYNEQFF,TGTGCCAGCAGCTCCGCTATAGCGGGAGTGGAGACCTACAATGAGCAGTTCTTC
TRBJ1-2,.,TRBV15,.,CATSRAEGGYGYTF,TGTGCCACCAGCAGAGCCGAGGGCGGCTATGGCTACACCTTC
TRBJ1-2,TRBD1,TRBV5-1,.,CASSPTGDYGYTF,TGCGCCAGCAGCCCGACAGGGGACTATGGCTACACCTTC